Listed below are T cell receptor beta chains from one sample, sequenced in a study of cytomegalovirus exposure and HLA in healthy donors. TCRdb's copy holds only in-frame clones and misses some; the assay was immunoSEQ multiplex PCR. The sample carries 100,000 to 150,000 clones, about 85% recorded once. Sequenced material: PBMCs. The receptor set was obtained from a woman aged 25-40 years in good health and CMV-seronegative. Each CDR3 is given with its conserved first and last residue. The D gene is left open where the match is weak. Where a row states a size, it is once, few, many or the class of an expanded clone; other rows omit it.

j_call | d_call | clone_size | v_call | cdr3_nt | cdr3_aa
TRBJ2-4 | . | . | TRBV5-8 | TGTGCCAGCAACCGACAGGTCCCCTTAAACATTCAGTACTTC | CASNRQVPLNIQYF
TRBJ2-3 | TRBD1 | . | TRBV15 | TGTGCCACCAGCAGAGGGGACAGGATGTCGTCCCATACGCAGTATTTT | CATSRGDRMSSHTQYF
TRBJ2-2 | TRBD1 | . | TRBV19 | TGTGCCAGTAGTATAGGATTGGGACAGGGGACCCTAGGGACCGGGGAGCTGTTTTTT | CASSIGLGQGTLGTGELFF
TRBJ1-2 | . | . | TRBV5-6 | TGTGCCAGCAGCTTCGACCCCCGGGCTCAGGGTTTTGGAAACTATGGCTACACCTTC | CASSFDPRAQGFGNYGYTF
TRBJ1-2 | . | few | TRBV15 | TGTGCCACCAGCACCCGACAGTCGCAAGGTCGTGGCTACACCTTC | CATSTRQSQGRGYTF
TRBJ1-2 | . | once | TRBV5-4 | TGTGCCAGCAGCTTAAGGGGTCCTAACTATGGCTACACCTTC | CASSLRGPNYGYTF
TRBJ1-1 | TRBD1 | . | TRBV19 | TGTGCCAGTAGTATCGGGACAGGGGGCACTGAAGCTTTCTTT | CASSIGTGGTEAFF
TRBJ2-3 | TRBD2 | once | TRBV4-1 | TGCGCCAGCAGCCCATTAGCGGGAACACAGTATTTT | CASSPLAGTQYF
TRBJ2-2 | . | . | TRBV5-1 | TGCGCCAGCAGCTTGGGGCAGGGGACCGGGGAGCTGTTTTTT | CASSLGQGTGELFF
TRBJ2-7 | . | few | TRBV7-2 | TGTGCCAGCAGCTTAGCAGGTCGGGGCGAGCAGTACTTC | CASSLAGRGEQYF
TRBJ2-3 | TRBD2 | . | TRBV5-1 | TGCGCCAGCAGCTCTTCCGGGACTAGCGGGGATACGCAGTATTTT | CASSSSGTSGDTQYF
TRBJ2-7 | TRBD2 | . | TRBV5-4 | TGTGCCAGCAGCTTGAAAGCGGGGGACTTCTACGAGCAGTACTTC | CASSLKAGDFYEQYF
TRBJ1-6 | TRBD1 | . | TRBV2 | TGTGCCAGCAGTGGGGGACAGGGTGGGTCACCCCTCCACTTT | CASSGGQGGSPLHF
TRBJ2-7 | . | . | TRBV12-5 | TGTGCTAGTGGTTGGGACACTTCCTACGAGCAGTACTTC | CASGWDTSYEQYF
TRBJ1-2 | TRBD1 | few | TRBV10-3 | TGTGCCGTTCGGAGGTCCGGGACAGGGGATAACTATGGCTACACCTTC | CAVRRSGTGDNYGYTF
TRBJ1-5 | . | . | TRBV5-6 | TGTGCCAGCAGCCGCGGGACGGTTAGCAATCAGCCCCAGCATTTT | CASSRGTVSNQPQHF
TRBJ1-1 | . | . | TRBV5-4 | TGTGCCAGCAGCTTCCCAGGGTTTAACACTGAAGCTTTCTTT | CASSFPGFNTEAFF
TRBJ2-7 | TRBD1 | . | TRBV5-4 | TGTGCCAGCAGCCGCAGCGGGACAGGGACCTACGAGCAGTACTTC | CASSRSGTGTYEQYF
TRBJ1-6 | . | . | TRBV5-3 | TGTGCCAGAAGCTTGGGGCGGGGGCCCCCATCACCCCTCCACTTT | CARSLGRGPPSPLHF
TRBJ1-4 | . | . | TRBV18 | TGTGCCAGCTCACCACGCGGGGGGAGTGACGAGGTGGAGGAAAAACTGTTTTTT | CASSPRGGSDEVEEKLFF
TRBJ1-2 | . | few | TRBV19 | TGTGCCAGTAGTATAGATCGGGGAAACTATGGCTACACCTTC | CASSIDRGNYGYTF
TRBJ2-5 | . | . | TRBV9 | TGTGCCAGCAGCGGTCAGGGAAGGGTCGACCAAGAGACCCAGTACTTC | CASSGQGRVDQETQYF
TRBJ2-7 | TRBD1 | once | TRBV7-2 | TGTGCCAGCAGCTTCGGGGGACAGGGGACAACCTACGAGCAGTACTTC | CASSFGGQGTTYEQYF
TRBJ2-2 | TRBD2 | . | TRBV29-1 | TGCAGCGTCCGACTAGCGGGGCTCCTCGCGAACACCGGGGAGCTGTTTTTT | CSVRLAGLLANTGELFF
TRBJ2-1 | . | . | TRBV5-4 | TGTGCCAGCAGCTTAATCCACTCGGTGGATGAGCAGTTCTTC | CASSLIHSVDEQFF
TRBJ1-1 | . | . | TRBV18 | TGTGCCAGCTCACCACTTTCACATCCGAACACTGAAGCTTTCTTT | CASSPLSHPNTEAFF
TRBJ2-1 | . | . | TRBV7-2 | TGTGCCAGCAGCTTAGTATCCCATGAGCAGTTCTTC | CASSLVSHEQFF
TRBJ2-1 | TRBD1 | . | TRBV6-5 | TGTGCCAGCAGACCAGGGGGCCCCTACAATGAGCAGTTCTTC | CASRPGGPYNEQFF
TRBJ2-3 | TRBD2 | . | TRBV19 | TGTGCCAGTAGAGAAAGGACTAGCGCAGGGCGGGATACGCAGTATTTT | CASRERTSAGRDTQYF
TRBJ1-5 | TRBD1 | . | TRBV5-1 | TGCGCCAGCAGCTCGACAGGGAATCAGCCCCAGCATTTT | CASSSTGNQPQHF
TRBJ2-1 | TRBD2 | . | TRBV27 | TGTGCCAGCAGTTTCCGGGGACTAGGGGGGAGCAATGAGCAGTTCTTC | CASSFRGLGGSNEQFF
TRBJ2-7 | TRBD1 | . | TRBV5-8 | TGTGCCAGCAGGAGAACAGGGGTCGGGGAGCAGTACTTC | CASRRTGVGEQYF
TRBJ2-1 | TRBD1 | . | TRBV5-4 | TGTGCCAGCAGCACCCGGACAGGATACCCCATCGACAATGAGCAGTTCTTC | CASSTRTGYPIDNEQFF